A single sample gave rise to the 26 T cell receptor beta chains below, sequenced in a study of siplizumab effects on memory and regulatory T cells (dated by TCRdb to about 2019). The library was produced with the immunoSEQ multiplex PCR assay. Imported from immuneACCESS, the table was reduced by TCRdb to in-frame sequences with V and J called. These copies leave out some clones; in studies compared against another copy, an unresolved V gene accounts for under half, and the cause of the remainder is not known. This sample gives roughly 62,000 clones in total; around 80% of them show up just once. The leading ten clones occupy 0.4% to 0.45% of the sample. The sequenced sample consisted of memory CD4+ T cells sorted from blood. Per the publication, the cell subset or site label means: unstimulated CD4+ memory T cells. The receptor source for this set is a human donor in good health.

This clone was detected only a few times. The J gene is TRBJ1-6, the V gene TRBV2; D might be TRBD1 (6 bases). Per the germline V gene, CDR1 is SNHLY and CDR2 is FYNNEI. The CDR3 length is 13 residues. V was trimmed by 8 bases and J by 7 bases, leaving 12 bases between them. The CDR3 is CASGYRENSPLHF. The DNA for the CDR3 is TGTGCCAGCGGGTACAGGGAAAATTCACCCCTCCACTTT.

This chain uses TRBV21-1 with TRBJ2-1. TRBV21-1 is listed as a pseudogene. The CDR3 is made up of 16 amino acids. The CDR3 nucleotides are TGTGCCAGCAGCCTAGGAGGCGGTGATTACAATGGGGGGCAGTTCTTC. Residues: CASSLGGGDYNGGQFF.

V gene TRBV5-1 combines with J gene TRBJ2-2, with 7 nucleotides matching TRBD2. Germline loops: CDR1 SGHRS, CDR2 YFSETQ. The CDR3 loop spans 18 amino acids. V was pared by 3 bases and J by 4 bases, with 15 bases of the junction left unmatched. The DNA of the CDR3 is TGCGCCAGCAGCTCCCCAGAGGGCAGCGGGGTTACCACCGGGGAGCTGTTTTTT. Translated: CASSSPEGSGVTTGELFF.

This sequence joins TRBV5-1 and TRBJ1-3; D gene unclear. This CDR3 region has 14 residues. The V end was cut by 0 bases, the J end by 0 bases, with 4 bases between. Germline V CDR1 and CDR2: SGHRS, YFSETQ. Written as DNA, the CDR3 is TGCGCCAGCAGCTTGGCAGTCTCTGGAAACACCATATATTTT. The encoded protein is CASSLAVSGNTIYF. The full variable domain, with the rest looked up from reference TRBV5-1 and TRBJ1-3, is KAGVTQTPRYLIKTRGQQVTLSCSPISGHRSVSWYQQTPGQGLQFLFEYFSETQRNKGNFPGRFSGRQFSNSRSEMNVSTLELGDSALYLCASSLAVSGNTIYFGEGSWLTVV.

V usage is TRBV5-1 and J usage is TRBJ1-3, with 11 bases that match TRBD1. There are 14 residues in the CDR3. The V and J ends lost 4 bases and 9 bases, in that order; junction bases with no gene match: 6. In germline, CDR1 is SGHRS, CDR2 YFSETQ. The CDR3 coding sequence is TGCGCCAGCAGCCCCGGGACAGGGGGTGTCACCATATATTTT. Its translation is CASSPGTGGVTIYF.

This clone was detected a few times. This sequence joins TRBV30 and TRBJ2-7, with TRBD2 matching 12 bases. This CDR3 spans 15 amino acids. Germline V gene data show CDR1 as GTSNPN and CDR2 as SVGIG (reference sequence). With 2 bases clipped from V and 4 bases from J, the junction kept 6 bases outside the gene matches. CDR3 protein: CAWSRSSGGAYEQYF. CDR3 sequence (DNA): TGTGCCTGGAGTCGTTCTAGCGGGGGGGCATACGAGCAGTACTTC.

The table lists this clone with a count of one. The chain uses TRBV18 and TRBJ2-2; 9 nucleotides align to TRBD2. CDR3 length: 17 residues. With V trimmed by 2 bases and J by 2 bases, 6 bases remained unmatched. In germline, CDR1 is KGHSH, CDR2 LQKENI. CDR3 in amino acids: CASSPYFSGGNTGELFF. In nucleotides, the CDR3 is TGTGCCAGCTCACCATACTTTAGCGGGGGAAACACCGGGGAGCTGTTTTTT.

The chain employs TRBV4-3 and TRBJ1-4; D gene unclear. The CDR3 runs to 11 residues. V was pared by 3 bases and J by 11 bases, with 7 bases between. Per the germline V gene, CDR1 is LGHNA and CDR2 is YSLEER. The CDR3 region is CASSQAGKLFF. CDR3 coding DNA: TGCGCCAGCAGCCAGGCCGGGAAACTGTTTTTT.

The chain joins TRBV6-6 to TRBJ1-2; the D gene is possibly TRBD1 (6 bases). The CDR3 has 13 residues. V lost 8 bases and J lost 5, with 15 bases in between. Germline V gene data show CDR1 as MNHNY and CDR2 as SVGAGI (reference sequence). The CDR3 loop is CASGTGAQYGYTF. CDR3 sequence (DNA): TGTGCCAGCGGGACGGGGGCGCAATATGGCTACACCTTC.

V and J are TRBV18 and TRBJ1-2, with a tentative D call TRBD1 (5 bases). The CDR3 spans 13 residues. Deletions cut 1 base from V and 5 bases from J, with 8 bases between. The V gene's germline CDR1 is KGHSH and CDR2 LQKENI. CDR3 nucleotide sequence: TGTGCCAGCTCACCACAGACAGAATATGGCTACACCTTC. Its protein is CASSPQTEYGYTF.

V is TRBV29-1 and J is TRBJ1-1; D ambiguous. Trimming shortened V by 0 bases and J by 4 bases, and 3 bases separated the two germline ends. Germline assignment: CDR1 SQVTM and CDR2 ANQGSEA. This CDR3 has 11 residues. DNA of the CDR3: TGCAGCGTTGAAGATTTCACTGAAGCTTTCTTT. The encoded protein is CSVEDFTEAFF.

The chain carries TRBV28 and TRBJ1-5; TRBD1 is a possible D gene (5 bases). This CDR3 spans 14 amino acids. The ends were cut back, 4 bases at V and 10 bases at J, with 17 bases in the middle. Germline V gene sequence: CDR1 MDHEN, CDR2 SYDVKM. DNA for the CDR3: TGTGCCAGCAGTTGGACGACAGCTGGGTACCCCCAGCATTTT. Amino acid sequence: CASSWTTAGYPQHF.

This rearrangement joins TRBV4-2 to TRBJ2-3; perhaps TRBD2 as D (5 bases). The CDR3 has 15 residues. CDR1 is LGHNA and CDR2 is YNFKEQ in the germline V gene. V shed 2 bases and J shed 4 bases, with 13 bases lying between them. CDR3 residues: CASSQYSARADTQYF. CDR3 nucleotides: TGTGCCAGCAGCCAATATTCAGCGAGGGCAGATACGCAGTATTTT.

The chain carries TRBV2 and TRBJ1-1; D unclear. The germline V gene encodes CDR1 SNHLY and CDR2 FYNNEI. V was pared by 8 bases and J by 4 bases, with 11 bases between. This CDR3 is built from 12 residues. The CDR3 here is CASDTGITEAFF. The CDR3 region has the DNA TGTGCCAGCGACACCGGGATCACTGAAGCTTTCTTT. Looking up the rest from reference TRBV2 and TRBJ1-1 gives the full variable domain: EPEVTQTPSHQVTQMGQEVILRCVPISNHLYFYWYRQILGQKVEFLVSFYNNEISEKSEIFDDQFSVERPDGSNFTLKIRSTKLEDSAMYFCASDTGITEAFFGQGTRLTVV.

The CDR3, as DNA: TGCGCCAGCAGCCAAGATGGCAGGACTGCTAGCACAGATACGCAGTATTTT. It translates to CASSQDGRTASTDTQYF. The rearrangement uses TRBV4-1 and TRBJ2-3, with a possible D match to TRBD2 (5 bases). V dropped 0 bases and J dropped 0 bases, with 13 bases sitting between them. This CDR3 has 17 amino acids. Germline CDR1 reads MGHRA; CDR2 reads YSYEKL.

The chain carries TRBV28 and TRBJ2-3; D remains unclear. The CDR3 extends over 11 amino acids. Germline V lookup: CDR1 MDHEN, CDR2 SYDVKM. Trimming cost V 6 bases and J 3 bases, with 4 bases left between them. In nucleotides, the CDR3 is TGTGCCAGCAGATTTACAGATACGCAGTATTTT. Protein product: CASRFTDTQYF.

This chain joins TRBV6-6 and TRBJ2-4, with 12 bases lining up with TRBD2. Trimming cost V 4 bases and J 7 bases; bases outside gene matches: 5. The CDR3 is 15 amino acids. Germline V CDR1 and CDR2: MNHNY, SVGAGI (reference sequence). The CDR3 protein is CASSSSGGAGNIQYF. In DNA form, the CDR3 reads TGTGCCAGCAGTTCTAGCGGGGGGGCTGGGAACATTCAGTACTTC.

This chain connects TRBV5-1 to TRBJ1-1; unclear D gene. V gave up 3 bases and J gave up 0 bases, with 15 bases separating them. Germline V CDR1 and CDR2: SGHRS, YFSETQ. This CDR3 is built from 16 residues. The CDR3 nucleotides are TGCGCCAGCAGCTCCGGGCCACAGCCCCTGAACACTGAAGCTTTCTTT. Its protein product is CASSSGPQPLNTEAFF.

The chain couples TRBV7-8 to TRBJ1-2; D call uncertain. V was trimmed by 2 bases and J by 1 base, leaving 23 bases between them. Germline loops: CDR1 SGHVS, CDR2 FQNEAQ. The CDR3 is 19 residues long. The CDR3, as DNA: TGTGCCAGCAGCTTATACCGGGTTGGGTCGGGTCCCCTTAACTATGGCTACACCTTC. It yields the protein CASSLYRVGSGPLNYGYTF.

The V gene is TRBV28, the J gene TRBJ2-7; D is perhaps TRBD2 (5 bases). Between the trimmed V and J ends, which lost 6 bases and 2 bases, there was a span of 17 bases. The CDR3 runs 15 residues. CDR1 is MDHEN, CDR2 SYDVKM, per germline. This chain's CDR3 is CASSNREKEPYEQYF. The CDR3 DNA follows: TGTGCCAGCAGCAACCGGGAAAAAGAACCCTACGAGCAGTACTTC.

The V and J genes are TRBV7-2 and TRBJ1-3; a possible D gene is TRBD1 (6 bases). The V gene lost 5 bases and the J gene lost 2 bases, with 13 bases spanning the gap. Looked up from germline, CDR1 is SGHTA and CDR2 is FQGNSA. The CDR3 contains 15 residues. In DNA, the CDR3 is TGTGCCAGCAGCCGAGGACAGCCGCCTGGAAACACCATATATTTT. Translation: CASSRGQPPGNTIYF.

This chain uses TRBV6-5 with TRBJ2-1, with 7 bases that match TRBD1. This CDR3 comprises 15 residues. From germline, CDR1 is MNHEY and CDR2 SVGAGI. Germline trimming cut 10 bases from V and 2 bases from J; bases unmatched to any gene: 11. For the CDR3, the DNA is TGTGCCACCAAAGGGAGTAGGGGGCCCTACAATGAGCAGTTCTTC. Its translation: CATKGSRGPYNEQFF.

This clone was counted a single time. CDR3 DNA sequence: TGTGCCAGCAGTTATTGGGGGGGCGACGGAGATGGCTACACCTTC. It yields the protein CASSYWGGDGDGYTF. The chain is built from TRBV6-5 and TRBJ1-2, with D possibly being TRBD1 (6 bases). CDR1 is MNHEY, CDR2 SVGAGI, per germline. This CDR3 is 15 amino acids long. V was shortened by 3 bases and J by 6 bases, with 17 bases between the two germline ends.

CDR3 sequence (DNA): TGTGCCAGCAAGGCGGGACAGGCGAGCAATCAGCCCCAGCATTTT. The encoded protein is CASKAGQASNQPQHF. This rearrangement joins TRBV27 to TRBJ1-5, with 8 bases identical to TRBD1. There are 15 residues in the CDR3. Looked up from germline, CDR1 is MNHEY and CDR2 is SMNVEV (reference sequence). With 7 bases clipped from V and 1 base from J, the junction kept 6 bases outside the gene matches.

The CDR3 spells CASGKEGGYSGANVLTF. CDR3 coding DNA: TGTGCTAGTGGGAAGGAGGGAGGATACTCTGGGGCCAACGTCCTGACTTTC. This chain joins TRBV12-5 and TRBJ2-6; D is perhaps TRBD2 (6 bases). V was shortened by 6 bases and J by 0 bases, with 15 bases between the two germline ends. The germline V gene encodes CDR1 LGHNT and CDR2 FRNRAP. CDR3 length equals 17 residues.

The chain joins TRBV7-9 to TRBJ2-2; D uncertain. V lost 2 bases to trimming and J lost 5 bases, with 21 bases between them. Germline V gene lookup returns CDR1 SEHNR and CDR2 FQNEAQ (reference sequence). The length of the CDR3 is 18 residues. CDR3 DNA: TGTGCCAGCAGCTTAACTCCCTCTATAGGGATCAAGACCGGGGAGCTGTTTTTT. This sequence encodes CASSLTPSIGIKTGELFF.